Shown below are 13 T cell receptor beta chains from a single sample sequenced in a study of regulatory T cells in long-lasting Graves disease. Time point described: persistent/refractory GD, antithyroid drugs over 5 years with positive TRAb. TCR sequences were obtained from RNA taken from PBMCs. Construction of TCR beta libraries relied on iRepertoire HTBI primers and on Arm-PCR targeting CDR3 regions. From the multiplex PCR reads, TCRdb called clonotypes with MiXCR, one entry per CDR3 protein. In the table there are about 400,000 distinct CDR3 sequences, under 25% of which are singletons. The sequences come from peripheral blood mononuclear cells (PBMCs), collected when the disease was refractory, from a patient treated with antithyroid drugs. The receptors were gathered from a female donor with Graves disease.

This clonotype was seen a handful of times. V usage is TRBV20-1 and J usage is TRBJ2-6; no definite D call. The germline gives CDR1 DFQATT, CDR2 SNEGSKA (reference sequence). V lost 3 bases to trimming and J lost 2 bases, with 5 bases between them. The CDR3 extends over 13 amino acids. The CDR3 is CSARETGANVLTF. The CDR3 DNA is TGCAGTGCTAGGGAAACTGGGGCCAACGTCCTGACTTTC.

This clonotype was counted only a few times. The chain joins TRBV6-1 to TRBJ2-7; 10 bases map to TRBD2. Germline assignment: CDR1 MNHNS and CDR2 SASEGT. The CDR3 is 14 residues long. V gave up 8 bases and J gave up 2 bases; unmatched junction bases: 6. CDR3 in DNA: TGTGCCAGCCGCGCTAGCGGGAGTACCTACGAGCAGTACTTC. Residues: CASRASGSTYEQYF.

The table lists this clonotype with many counts. The chain joins TRBV9 to TRBJ2-5; TRBD1 agrees at 8 bases. Unmatched junction bases numbered 10, after V lost 4 bases and J lost 5 bases. CDR3 length: 15 amino acids. Germline CDR1 SGDLS, CDR2 YYNGEE. The CDR3 reads CASSRLGQVGETQYF. CDR3 nucleotide sequence: TGTGCCAGCAGCCGACTGGGACAGGTAGGGGAGACCCAGTACTTC.

V gene TRBV7-2 combines with J gene TRBJ1-2; maybe TRBD1 (6 bases). V dropped 0 bases and J dropped 8 bases, with 22 bases sitting between them. This CDR3 comprises 17 residues. Germline lookup yields CDR1 SGHTA and CDR2 FQGNSA. The CDR3 is CASSLAFLTGTYEGYTF. The CDR3 DNA follows: TGTGCCAGCAGCTTAGCCTTCCTGACAGGAACCTATGAAGGCTACACCTTC.

The rearrangement links TRBV27 to TRBJ1-6; TRBD1 aligns across 9 bases. With 2 bases clipped from V and 4 bases from J, the junction kept 6 bases outside the gene matches. This CDR3 spans 17 amino acids. Germline lookup yields CDR1 MNHEY and CDR2 SMNVEV (reference sequence). The CDR3 DNA sequence: TGTGCCAGCAGTTTAAGATCGGACAGGGGATATAATTCACCCCTCCACTTT. Protein product: CASSLRSDRGYNSPLHF.

This clonotype was recorded a few times. J is TRBJ2-2 and V is TRBV15, with TRBD2 identical over 10 bases. J was trimmed by 5 bases and V by 0 bases; bases with no gene match: 6. The CDR3 has 17 residues. Germline loops: CDR1 LNHNV, CDR2 YYDKDF (reference sequence). The CDR3 here is CATSRELAGGWTGELFF. The CDR3 bases are TGTGCCACCAGCAGAGAATTAGCGGGAGGTTGGACCGGGGAGCTGTTTTTT.

The chain joins TRBV11-2 to TRBJ2-1, with 7 positions matching TRBD1. Germline V gene lookup returns CDR1 SGHAT and CDR2 FQNNGV. The V and J ends lost 4 bases and 2 bases, in that order; junction bases with no gene match: 8. This CDR3 region has 16 residues. This CDR3 reads CASSSPRQGTYNEQFF. CDR3 nucleotides: TGTGCCAGCAGCTCACCCCGACAGGGAACCTACAATGAGCAGTTCTTC.

This clonotype was counted a few times. The CDR3: CASSRTGYYGYTF. The CDR3 nucleotides read TGTGCCAGCAGTCGGACAGGGTACTATGGCTACACCTTC. The V gene is TRBV27, the J gene TRBJ1-2, with 8 nucleotides matching TRBD1. This CDR3 region has 13 residues. The V gene's germline CDR1 is MNHEY and CDR2 SMNVEV (reference sequence). The V segment lost 5 bases and the J segment 3 bases; nucleotides outside the gene matches: 2.

The V call is TRBV19, the J call TRBJ1-5; TRBD1 matches 9 bases. The CDR3 runs 19 residues. The germline V gene has CDR1 LNHDA and CDR2 SQIVND (reference sequence). The V segment lost 0 bases and the J segment 0 bases; nucleotides outside the gene matches: 9. The CDR3 sequence is CASSIEPGQGPYSNQPQHF. In DNA form, the CDR3 reads TGTGCCAGTAGTATAGAACCGGGACAGGGCCCTTATAGCAATCAGCCCCAGCATTTT. The full variable domain, rest sourced from reference TRBV19 and TRBJ1-5, is DGGITQSPKYLFRKEGQNVTLSCEQNLNHDAMYWYRQDPGQGLRLIYYSQIVNDFQKGDIAEGYSVSREKKESFPLTVTSAQKNPTAFYLCASSIEPGQGPYSNQPQHFGDGTRLSIL.

CDR3 nucleotides: TGTGCCAGCAGTTTAACGGGACTCCCTAATTCACCCCTCCACTTT. Its protein product is CASSLTGLPNSPLHF. This chain uses TRBV12-3 or TRBV12-4 with TRBJ1-6, with D maybe TRBD1 (5 bases). The CDR3 runs 15 residues. V was shortened by 2 bases and J by 6 bases, with 11 bases between the two germline ends.

This clonotype was observed many times. This rearrangement joins TRBV5-1 to TRBJ2-7; possibly TRBD2 for D (6 bases). The CDR3 contains 15 residues. V gave up 5 bases and J gave up 1 base, with 16 bases separating them. From germline, CDR1 is SGHRS and CDR2 YFSETQ. The CDR3 here is CASRQVTGESYEQYF. The CDR3 coding sequence is TGCGCCAGCAGACAAGTGACGGGGGAATCCTACGAGCAGTACTTC.

This clonotype has just a few counts. V usage is TRBV11-2 and J usage is TRBJ1-5; tentative D call: TRBD1 (6 bases). Germline V gene sequence: CDR1 SGHAT, CDR2 FQNNGV. Trimming pared 5 bases from V and 3 bases from J, leaving 23 bases between. This CDR3 contains 18 residues. This CDR3 reads CASSPKTTGALTNQPQHF. As DNA, the CDR3 is TGTGCCAGCAGCCCAAAAACTACGGGGGCGTTGACCAATCAGCCCCAGCATTTT.

The chain recombines TRBV4-3 with TRBJ2-1, with 8 positions matching TRBD1. This CDR3 contains 16 residues. CDR1 and CDR2 from the germline V gene are LGHNA and YSLEER. V lost 2 bases, J lost 8 bases, and 11 bases stayed unmatched. The CDR3 DNA reads as TGCGCCAGCAGCCAAACTGGACAGGGTGGATTGGATGAGCAGTTCTTC. It is translated as CASSQTGQGGLDEQFF.